The 17 T cell receptor beta chains listed next were all sequenced from one sample in a study of blood T cells in healthy people across ages. Alongside a J-beta primer mix, a sample-barcoded 5' primer served in a second PCR lasting about 7 to 11 cycles. TCRdb called the 5' RACE reads again in MiXCR, with one record for every CDR3 protein. Seen here are 800,000 to 950,000 distinct CDR3 sequences, just under 30% observed once, and the top ten hold roughly 10%. These data also formed part of another study, on T cells of mothers and their children.

The material sequenced was blood. The source is a woman aged 40 to 50 in good health.

This clonotype was seen a few times. V and J are TRBV28 and TRBJ2-7; D is perhaps TRBD1 (6 bases). This CDR3 is 17 amino acids long. Germline values: CDR1 MDHEN, CDR2 SYDVKM. V was cut by 2 bases and J by 0 bases, with 17 bases left in between. The CDR3 DNA sequence: TGTGCCAGCAGTTTAAGTCAGGGGATGGGGCTCTCCTACGAGCAGTACTTC. Protein sequence: CASSLSQGMGLSYEQYF.

This clonotype was seen a handful of times. The chain carries TRBV12-3 or TRBV12-4 and TRBJ2-7; a possible D gene is TRBD1 (6 bases). The V end lost 7 bases, the J end lost 0 bases, and 13 bases lay between the germline ends. The CDR3 runs to 14 residues. As DNA, the CDR3 is TGTGCCAGCACCTCGACAGGCGTCTCCTACGAGCAGTACTTC. It translates to CASTSTGVSYEQYF.

The genes are TRBV9 and TRBJ2-2, with 8 bases aligning to TRBD2. The V gene end was trimmed by 2 bases and the J gene end by 0 bases; junction bases not matched to a gene: 3. CDR3 length equals 16 residues. Germline assignment: CDR1 SGDLS and CDR2 YYNGEE. The CDR3 loop reads CASSVLAGSNTGELFF. The CDR3 DNA sequence: TGTGCCAGCAGCGTCCTAGCGGGCTCGAACACCGGGGAGCTGTTTTTT.

This clonotype showed up many times. CDR3 nucleotides: TGTGCCAGCAGTTACTCTGGGCAGGGGAGCATGGGGCACAATCAGCCCCAGCATTTT. It encodes CASSYSGQGSMGHNQPQHF. The V and J genes are TRBV6-5 and TRBJ1-5, with D possibly matching TRBD1 (6 bases). This CDR3 contains 19 residues. CDR1 is MNHEY and CDR2 is SVGAGI in the germline V gene. With 0 bases removed from V and 3 bases from J, the gap between germline ends came to 21 bases.

This clonotype was counted a few times. J is TRBJ1-1 and V is TRBV28; D call uncertain. The CDR3 runs 12 residues. Trimming left V 3 bases short and J 5 bases short, with 7 bases between. Germline V gene data show CDR1 as MDHEN and CDR2 as SYDVKM. DNA for the CDR3: TGTGCCAGCAGTTTTTACGGAACTGAAGCTTTCTTT. Encoded protein: CASSFYGTEAFF.

V usage is TRBV20-1 and J usage is TRBJ1-1; 7 nucleotides match TRBD1. V trimming: 1 base; J trimming: 3 bases; junction bases outside the gene matches: 5. Germline-derived CDR1 and CDR2 are DFQATT and SNEGSKA (reference sequence). The CDR3 is 14 residues long. The CDR3 nucleotides read TGCAGTGCTAGAGCCCCAGGGGGGTACACTGAAGCTTTCTTT. Translated: CSARAPGGYTEAFF.

The sample holds many counts of this clonotype. The DNA of the CDR3 is TGCAGCGTTGGTAGCAGGAACTATGGCTACACCTTC. As protein: CSVGSRNYGYTF. The chain uses TRBV29-1 and TRBJ1-2; no definite D call. CDR3 length: 12 amino acids. The germline CDR1 and CDR2 sequences are SQVTM and ANQGSEA. Trimming removed 4 bases from V and 2 bases from J, with 8 bases in between.

This chain joins TRBV11-2 and TRBJ2-4; perhaps TRBD2 as D (5 bases). Germline assignment: CDR1 SGHAT and CDR2 FQNNGV. The CDR3 consists of 17 residues. V lost 1 base to trimming and J lost 0 bases, with 13 bases between them. The CDR3 here is CASSLGSGAIAKNIQYF. CDR3 nucleotide sequence: TGTGCCAGCAGCTTAGGAAGCGGCGCCATAGCCAAAAACATTCAGTACTTC. The whole variable domain, remainder taken from reference TRBV11-2 and TRBJ2-4, is EAGVAQSPRYKIIEKRQSVAFWCNPISGHATLYWYQQILGQGPKLLIQFQNNGVVDDSQLPKDRFSAERLKGVDSTLKIQPAKLEDSAVYLCASSLGSGAIAKNIQYFGAGTRLSVL.

Only one count was recorded for this clonotype. One junction end does not reproduce the germline sequence, and a read error may be involved. The chain combines TRBV5-1 with TRBJ2-1, with D possibly being TRBD2 (6 bases). The CDR3 has 15 residues. The germline gives CDR1 SGHRS, CDR2 YFSETQ. CDR3 protein: CTSSFSGLPGDEQFF. The CDR3, as DNA: TGCACCAGCAGCTTCAGCGGACTACCTGGGGATGAGCAGTTCTTC.

A remark on this clonotype: The junction differs from germline at one of its ends, possibly a read error. The chain has TRBV9 and TRBJ1-2, with D possibly being TRBD1 (6 bases). CDR1 is SGDLS and CDR2 is YYNGEE in the germline V gene. CDR3 size: 14 residues. CDR3 sequence (DNA): TGTGCCGGCAGGAGGGCAGGGGACACCTATGGCTACACCTTC. Translating gives CAGRRAGDTYGYTF.

The sample holds one count of this clonotype. The rearrangement links TRBV28 to TRBJ2-3; TRBD2 agrees at 8 bases. Germline V gene sequence: CDR1 MDHEN, CDR2 SYDVKM. V dropped 8 bases and J dropped 3; count of bases not matched to a gene: 10. This CDR3 comprises 15 residues. For the CDR3, the DNA is TGTGCCAGCCAGGGGTCCGGACTAGCTACAGATACGCAGTATTTT. It specifies CASQGSGLATDTQYF.

The chain joins TRBV7-9 to TRBJ1-4, with D unclear. V was cut by 4 bases and J by 0 bases, with 12 bases left in between. CDR3 length: 16 residues. Germline V CDR1 and CDR2: SEHNR, FQNEAQ (reference sequence). CDR3 DNA sequence: TGTGCCAGCAGCTCCCTCCTCTGGGCAACTAATGAAAAACTGTTTTTT. Encoded protein: CASSSLLWATNEKLFF.

This clonotype was seen ten or more times. The J gene is TRBJ1-5, the V gene TRBV12-3 or TRBV12-4; no definite D call. The CDR3 totals 14 residues. V gave up 2 bases and J gave up 1 base, with 6 bases separating them. The CDR3 sequence: CASSLRVSNQPQHF. As DNA, the CDR3 is TGTGCCAGCAGTTTAAGGGTGAGCAATCAGCCCCAGCATTTT.

This clonotype was detected a few times. The chain carries TRBV20-1 and TRBJ1-4; the D is unclear. The germline V gene encodes CDR1 DFQATT and CDR2 SNEGSKA (reference sequence). Trimming took 1 base from V and 11 from J, leaving 17 bases between them. The CDR3 is 14 amino acids. DNA for the CDR3: TGCAGTGCTAGAGTCGGGAGGAGGTGGGAGAAACTGTTTTTT. Translation: CSARVGRRWEKLFF.

In its sample, this clonotype was seen a few times. The rearrangement links TRBV13 to TRBJ2-3; tentative D call: TRBD2 (6 bases). Per germline, CDR1 PRHDT and CDR2 FYEKMQ (reference sequence). V lost 2 bases, J lost 0 bases, and 12 bases lay in between. The CDR3 covers 16 residues. The CDR3 nucleotides are TGTGCCAGCAGCTTATATGGCGGGGTTAGCACAGATACGCAGTATTTT. Its protein is CASSLYGGVSTDTQYF.

V usage is TRBV12-3 or TRBV12-4 and J usage is TRBJ2-6; D tentatively fits TRBD1 or TRBD2 (6 bases each). V was shortened by 6 bases and J by 0 bases, with 12 bases between the two germline ends. The CDR3 loop spans 16 amino acids. The CDR3 spells CASRDGGTSGANVLTF. CDR3 nucleotide sequence: TGTGCCAGCAGAGACGGGGGCACCTCTGGGGCCAACGTCCTGACTTTC.

This clonotype turned up a few times. The chain has TRBV20-1 and TRBJ2-1; 14 nucleotides match TRBD2. The germline V gene encodes CDR1 DFQATT and CDR2 SNEGSKA (reference sequence). Germline trimming cut 4 bases from V and 3 bases from J; bases unmatched to any gene: 8. This CDR3 has 17 amino acids. The CDR3 here is CSAKGTSGSVVYNEQFF. CDR3 in DNA: TGCAGTGCTAAGGGGACTAGCGGGAGTGTGGTCTACAATGAGCAGTTCTTC.